This passage covers 8 T cell receptor beta chains from one sample sequenced in a study of Ad26.COV2.S vaccination and SARS-CoV-2 variants. Treatment: 15 to 20 received Ad26.COV2.S at low or high dose, single or two shots; about 5 received placebo; per-sample allocation not given. Specimen acquisition occurred on day 63 following the initial vaccine or placebo injection. Data came from immunoSEQ multiplex PCR; TCRdb stores just in-frame clones and leaves some out. Of about 320,000 clones listed, approximately 80% were seen once; the top ten hold approximately 2.1%. Sample: peripheral blood, taken in a trial of Ad26.COV2.S vaccine versus placebo. These receptors all come from a person aged 18-60 years who received the Ad26.COV2.S COVID-19 vaccine or a placebo.

The V and J genes are TRBV7-9 and TRBJ1-2; no reliable D call. The CDR3 covers 11 residues. Germline V gene lookup returns CDR1 SEHNR and CDR2 FQNEAQ (reference sequence). The germline V and J ends were trimmed by 1 base and 8 bases, with 5 bases remaining between them. Written as DNA, the CDR3 is TGTGCCAGCAGCTTAGTAGGAGGCTACACCTTC. Protein sequence: CASSLVGGYTF. Using reference TRBV7-9 and TRBJ1-2 for the parts outside the CDR3, the full variable domain is DTGVSQNPRHKITKRGQNVTFRCDPISEHNRLYWYRQTLGQGPEFLTYFQNEAQLEKSRLLSDRFSAERPKGSFSTLEIQRTEQGDSAMYLCASSLVGGYTFGSGTRLTVV.

The genes are TRBV5-6 and TRBJ2-5; the D gene is possibly TRBD2 (5 bases). CDR1 and CDR2 (germline): SGHDT, YYEEEE. V lost 4 bases and J lost 5, with 15 bases in between. There are 14 residues in the CDR3. CDR3 coding DNA: TGTGCCAGCAGCCCTGTATCGGGCGGGGAGACCCAGTACTTC. Residues: CASSPVSGGETQYF.

DNA of the CDR3: TGTGCCAGTAGTATAGCAAGAGCCAAAAACATTCAGTACTTC. Translation gives CASSIARAKNIQYF. This rearrangement joins TRBV19 to TRBJ2-4; D uncertain. The germline V gene encodes CDR1 LNHDA and CDR2 SQIVND (reference sequence). Trimming cost V 1 base and J 0 bases, with 4 bases left between them. The CDR3 consists of 14 residues.

J is TRBJ2-7 and V is TRBV4-2, with D perhaps matching TRBD1 (8 bases). Germline CDR1 LGHNA, CDR2 YNFKEQ. This CDR3 is 15 amino acids long. V was trimmed by 3 bases and J by 2 bases, leaving 14 bases between them. CDR3 protein: CASSHLTGGAYEQYF. CDR3 nucleotide sequence: TGTGCCAGCAGCCATCTCACAGGGGGGGCCTACGAGCAGTACTTC.

The chain links TRBV5-4 to TRBJ2-7; D is perhaps TRBD1 (6 bases). This CDR3 spans 15 amino acids. Germline V gene data show CDR1 as SGHNT and CDR2 as YYREEE (reference sequence). V dropped 3 bases and J dropped 2 bases, with 15 bases sitting between them. CDR3 amino acids: CASSSRADSPYEQYF. CDR3 in DNA: TGTGCCAGCAGCTCACGAGCGGACAGCCCCTACGAGCAGTACTTC.

The rearrangement joins TRBV30 to TRBJ1-6; a possible D gene is TRBD1 (5 bases). Germline assignment: CDR1 GTSNPN and CDR2 SVGIG (reference sequence). The CDR3 covers 12 residues. Deletions cut 0 bases from V and 13 bases from J, with 10 bases between. The CDR3 protein is CAWSVRGGPLHF. Here the CDR3 DNA reads TGTGCCTGGAGTGTGAGGGGAGGCCCCCTCCACTTT.

This chain links TRBV28 with TRBJ1-5; D call uncertain. The V end was cut by 3 bases, the J end by 5 bases, with 8 bases between. CDR1 and CDR2 from the germline V gene are MDHEN and SYDVKM. This CDR3 is 13 amino acids long. CDR3 DNA: TGTGCCAGCAGTTTTGGGCGGGATCAGCCCCAGCATTTT. Protein product: CASSFGRDQPQHF.

The chain uses TRBV5-4 and TRBJ2-3; 8 bases line up with TRBD2. Trimming took 7 bases from V and 2 from J; bases not matched to a gene: 12. Germline V gene data show CDR1 as SGHNT and CDR2 as YYREEE (reference sequence). The CDR3 has 16 amino acids. In DNA, the CDR3 is TGTGCCAGCCCGGGGGGGGGATCCCTACACACAGATACGCAGTATTTT. Translating gives CASPGGGSLHTDTQYF.